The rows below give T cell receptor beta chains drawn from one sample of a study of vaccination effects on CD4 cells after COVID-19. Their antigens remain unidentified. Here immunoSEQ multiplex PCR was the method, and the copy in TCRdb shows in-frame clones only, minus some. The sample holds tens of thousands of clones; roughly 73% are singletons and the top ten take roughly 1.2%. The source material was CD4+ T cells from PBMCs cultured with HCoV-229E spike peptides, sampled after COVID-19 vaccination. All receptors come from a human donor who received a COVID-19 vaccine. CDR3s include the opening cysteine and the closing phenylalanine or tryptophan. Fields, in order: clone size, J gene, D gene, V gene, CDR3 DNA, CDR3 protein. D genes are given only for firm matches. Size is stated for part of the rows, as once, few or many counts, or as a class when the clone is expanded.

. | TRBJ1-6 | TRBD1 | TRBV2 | TGTGCCAGCAGTTCCCGGACAGGGGGACTGAGCTCCTATAATTCACCCCTCCACTTT | CASSSRTGGLSSYNSPLHF
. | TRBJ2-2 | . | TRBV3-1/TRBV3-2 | TGTGCCAGCCGGGGCACCGGGGAGCTGTTTTTT | CASRGTGELFF
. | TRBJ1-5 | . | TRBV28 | TGTGCCAGCACCAAAACATGGCCCCAGCATTTT | CASTKTWPQHF
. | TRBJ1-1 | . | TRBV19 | TGTGCCAGTAGGGACGCTGGGGGCACTGAAGCTTTCTTT | CASRDAGGTEAFF
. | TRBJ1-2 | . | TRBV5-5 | TGTGCCAGCAGCTTGGTCTCAGGCTATGGCTACACCTTC | CASSLVSGYGYTF
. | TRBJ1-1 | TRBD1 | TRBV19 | TGTGCCAGTAGAGGGGTTTCGGGACAGGAGAACACTGAAGCTTTCTTT | CASRGVSGQENTEAFF
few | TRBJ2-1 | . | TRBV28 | TGTGCCAGCAGCGCGGCGGCTTCCTACAATGAGCAGTTCTTC | CASSAAASYNEQFF
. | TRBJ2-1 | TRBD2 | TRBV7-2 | TGTGCCAGCAGCCCACGGTTCAGCGGGAGTAATGAGCAGTTCTTC | CASSPRFSGSNEQFF
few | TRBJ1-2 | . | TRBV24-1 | TGTGCCACCAGTGATAAAGACTGGTCGGGCTACACCTTC | CATSDKDWSGYTF
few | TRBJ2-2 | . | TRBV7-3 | TGTGCCAGCAGCTTAACCCCCCAGTTCTTAAACACCGGGGAGCTGTTTTTT | CASSLTPQFLNTGELFF
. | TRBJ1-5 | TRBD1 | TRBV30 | TGTGCCTGGAGCACAGGGGGGGCGCAGAATCAGCCCCAGCATTTT | CAWSTGGAQNQPQHF
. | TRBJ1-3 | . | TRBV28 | TGTGCCAGCAATCAAGGCGGCCGCTCTGGAAACACCATATATTTT | CASNQGGRSGNTIYF
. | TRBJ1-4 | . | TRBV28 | TGTGCCAGCAGACCAGCCGCCGGGACCGTGGTGGAAAAACTGTTTTTT | CASRPAAGTVVEKLFF
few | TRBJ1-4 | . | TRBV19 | TGTGCCAGTAGTATGAGGGGCCCCGAGGGAAAACTGTTTTTT | CASSMRGPEGKLFF
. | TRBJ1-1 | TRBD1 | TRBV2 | TGTGCCAGCAGTACAGACAGGGACACTGAAGCTTTCTTT | CASSTDRDTEAFF
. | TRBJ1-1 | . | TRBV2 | TGTGCCAGCATTAACGACAGAATAGGCACTGAAGCTTTCTTT | CASINDRIGTEAFF
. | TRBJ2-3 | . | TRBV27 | TGTGCCAGCAGTTTAGTCCAGGGAACAGATACGCAGTATTTT | CASSLVQGTDTQYF
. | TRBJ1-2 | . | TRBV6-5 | TGTGCCAGCAGACCCAGACAGGTTGGCTATGGCTACACCTTC | CASRPRQVGYGYTF
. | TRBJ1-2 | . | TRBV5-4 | TGTGCCAGCAGCTCCCCGGGGGTTGATGGCTACACCTTC | CASSSPGVDGYTF
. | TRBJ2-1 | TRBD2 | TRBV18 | TGTGCCAGCTCACCGTTTGCTAGCGGGGGGTATAGCTCCTACAATGAGCAGTTCTTC | CASSPFASGGYSSYNEQFF
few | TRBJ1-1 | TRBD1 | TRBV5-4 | TGTGCCAGCAGCCGAGGGACAGAGGTTTTCACTGAAGCTTTCTTT | CASSRGTEVFTEAFF
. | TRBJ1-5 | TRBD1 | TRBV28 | TGTGCCAGCAGTTCCGGACAGGGCAGGAATCAGCCCCAGCATTTT | CASSSGQGRNQPQHF
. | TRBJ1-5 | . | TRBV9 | TGTGCCAGCAGCGTAGGAGGAGGGCGGATCGATCAGCCCCAGCATTTT | CASSVGGGRIDQPQHF
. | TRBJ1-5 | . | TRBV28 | TGTGCCAGCAGTTTATTGACGGCAAGCAATCAGCCCCAGCATTTT | CASSLLTASNQPQHF
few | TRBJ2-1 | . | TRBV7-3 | TGTGCCAGCAGCCCGTCCGGGAGCTCCTACAATGAGCAGTTCTTC | CASSPSGSSYNEQFF
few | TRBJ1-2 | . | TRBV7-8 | TGTGCCAGCAGCTTAGTTTCGCCAGGCAACTATGGCTACACCTTC | CASSLVSPGNYGYTF
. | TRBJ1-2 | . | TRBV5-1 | TGCGCCAGCAGCGACAGGAGGGATGGCTACACCTTC | CASSDRRDGYTF
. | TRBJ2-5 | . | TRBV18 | TGTGCCAGCTCACCCAGAGCGGCCCAAGAGACCCAGTACTTC | CASSPRAAQETQYF
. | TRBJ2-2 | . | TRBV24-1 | TGTGCCACCACGGAAAGGCTGGACACCTCGAACACCGGGGAGCTGTTTTTT | CATTERLDTSNTGELFF
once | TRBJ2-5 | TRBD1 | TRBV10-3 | TGTGCCATCAGGGGACAGGGTGGGGAGACCCAGTACTTC | CAIRGQGGETQYF
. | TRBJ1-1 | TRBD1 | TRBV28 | TGTGCCAGCAATTTCTACAGAACAGGGGCCGCTGAAGCTTTCTTT | CASNFYRTGAAEAFF
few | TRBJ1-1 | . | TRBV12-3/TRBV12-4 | TGTGCCAGCAGTTTAATGAGGAACACTGAAGCTTTCTTT | CASSLMRNTEAFF
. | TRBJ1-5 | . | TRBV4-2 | TGTGCCAGCAGCCAGGGGGAGGGCAGCAATCAGCCCCAGCATTTT | CASSQGEGSNQPQHF
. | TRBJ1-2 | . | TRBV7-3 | TGTGCCAGCAGCTTAACGGGGGGTCTGGGCTACACCTTC | CASSLTGGLGYTF
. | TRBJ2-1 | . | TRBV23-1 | TGCGCCAGCAGTCAATGGAGGGACAATGAGCAGTTCTTC | CASSQWRDNEQFF
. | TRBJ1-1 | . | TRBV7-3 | TGTGCCAGCAGCTTCATCCAATTGGCAGCCAACACTGAAGCTTTCTTT | CASSFIQLAANTEAFF
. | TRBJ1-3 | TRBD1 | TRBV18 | TGTGCCAGCTCAACAACTAACAGGGGCCTAAGAAACACCATATATTTT | CASSTTNRGLRNTIYF
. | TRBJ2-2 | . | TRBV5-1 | TGCGCCAGCCGCCTTCTCAGAGGGGGTAATAGTCCCGGGGAGCTGTTTTTT | CASRLLRGGNSPGELFF
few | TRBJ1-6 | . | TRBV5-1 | TGCGCCAGCAGCTTCGGTTCCCTCAAATACTCACCCCTCCACTTT | CASSFGSLKYSPLHF
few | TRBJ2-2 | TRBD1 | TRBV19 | TGTGCCAGTAGTCCCGCGACAGGGGGTAGCACCGGGGAGCTGTTTTTT | CASSPATGGSTGELFF
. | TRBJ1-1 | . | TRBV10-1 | TGCGCCAGCAGTGCCAGGGTGGCCACTGAAGCTTTCTTT | CASSARVATEAFF
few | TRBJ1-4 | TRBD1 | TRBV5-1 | TGCGCCAGCAGCTTGGGGACAGGTCGTTATGAAAAACTGTTTTTT | CASSLGTGRYEKLFF
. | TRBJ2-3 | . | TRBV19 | TGTGCCAGTAGTGGAGGGACGTTTCCTCCAGACCGGAATACGCAGTATTTT | CASSGGTFPPDRNTQYF
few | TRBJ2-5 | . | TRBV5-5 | TGTGCCAGCAGCTTGTACGGCTCCCAAGAGACCCAGTACTTC | CASSLYGSQETQYF
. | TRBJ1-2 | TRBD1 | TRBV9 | TGTGCCAGCAGCGTTGGTACAGGGGGACTAGAGGACTATGGCTACACCTTC | CASSVGTGGLEDYGYTF
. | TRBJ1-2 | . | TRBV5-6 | TGTGCCAGCAGACTGGTGGACGCACCTAACTATGGCTACACCTTC | CASRLVDAPNYGYTF
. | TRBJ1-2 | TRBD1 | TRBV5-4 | TGTGCCAGCAGCCGGGACAGTAACTATGGCTACACCTTC | CASSRDSNYGYTF
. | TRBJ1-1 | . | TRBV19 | TGTGCCAGTACTCTGACAGTGAACACTGAAGCTTTCTTT | CASTLTVNTEAFF
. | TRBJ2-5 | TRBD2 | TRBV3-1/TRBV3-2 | TGTGCCAGCAGCCAAGGTGGCAGCGGGGGGAGGGAGACCCAGTACTTC | CASSQGGSGGRETQYF
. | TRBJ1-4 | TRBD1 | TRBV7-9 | TGTGCCAGCAGCTTTAACAGGGGTAGGGAAAAACTGTTTTTT | CASSFNRGREKLFF
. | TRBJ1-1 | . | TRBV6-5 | TGTGCCAGCAGTTACACGCTCGGTAACACTGAAGCTTTCTTT | CASSYTLGNTEAFF
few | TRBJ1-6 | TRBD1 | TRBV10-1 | TGCGCCAGCAGTGAATGGGACAGGGGACAGGATAATTCACCCCTCCACTTT | CASSEWDRGQDNSPLHF
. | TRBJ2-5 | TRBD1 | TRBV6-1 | TGTGCCAGCAGTGAAGGGCAGGGGGCTCGGATGGAGACCCAGTACTTC | CASSEGQGARMETQYF